A single sample gave rise to the 11 T cell receptor beta chains below, sequenced in a study of T-cell memory formation after mild COVID-19. TCRdb reprocessed the 5' RACE reads via MiXCR and lists one record per CDR3 protein. The sample includes 550,000 to 600,000 distinct CDR3 sequences, about 20% of them seen just once. Specimen: PBMCs or a T cell subset sorted from them (not recorded which). The origin of the receptors is an adult woman who had mild COVID-19 (a few samples of this study predate the infection). Cell type and time point are not known.

The chain joins TRBV10-3 to TRBJ2-3; 10 bases are shared with TRBD2. Trimming cost V 11 bases and J 2 bases; bases outside gene matches: 4. The CDR3 extends over 13 amino acids. Germline CDR1 is ENHRY and CDR2 is SYGVKD. The CDR3 here is CASGLATTDTQYF. The CDR3 nucleotides read TGTGCCTCGGGACTAGCGACCACAGATACGCAGTATTTT.

This chain connects TRBV29-1 to TRBJ2-2; 10 nucleotides match TRBD1. After removal of 7 bases from V and 7 bases from J, the junction contained 9 bases not matched to a gene. Germline V CDR1 and CDR2: SQVTM, ANQGSEA. The CDR3 has 14 residues. CDR3 DNA sequence: TGCAGCGAACGGACAGGGGGTATCGGCGGGGAGCTGTTTTTT. The encoded protein is CSERTGGIGGELFF.

This rearrangement joins TRBV24-1 to TRBJ1-2; 8 bases agree with TRBD1. The CDR3 runs 15 residues. Per germline, CDR1 KGHDR and CDR2 SFDVKD. V lost 4 bases to trimming and J lost 3 bases; unmatched junction nucleotides: 6. The CDR3 region has the DNA TGTGCCACCAGTGACGCGGACAGGGCAGACTATGGCTACACCTTC. This sequence encodes CATSDADRADYGYTF.

This chain uses TRBV21-1 with TRBJ2-7; the tabulated D call, TRBD2, remains unverified against the DNA. TRBV21-1 is reported as a pseudogene. The CDR3 extends over 17 amino acids. CDR3 sequence: CASSKDRGLAGTLKQYF. The CDR3, as DNA: TGTGCCAGCAGCAAAGACCGGGGACTAGCGGGGACTCTAAAGCAGTACTTC.

This chain joins TRBV20-1 and TRBJ2-3; D is ambiguous. The CDR3 sequence is 12 residues long. Germline CDR1 is DFQATT and CDR2 is SNEGSKA (reference sequence). Trimming pared 0 bases from V and 8 bases from J, leaving 9 bases between. CDR3 loop: CSARDGQVTQYF. The DNA of the CDR3 is TGCAGTGCTAGAGATGGGCAAGTTACGCAGTATTTT.

This clonotype has a handful of counts. The chain links TRBV9 to TRBJ2-7, with D perhaps matching TRBD1 or TRBD2 (5 bases each). V was clipped by 3 bases and J by 2 bases, with 12 bases between them. Per germline, CDR1 SGDLS and CDR2 YYNGEE. There are 14 residues in the CDR3. The CDR3 loop is CASSEGDGPYEQYF. The DNA of the CDR3 is TGTGCCAGCAGCGAAGGGGACGGACCCTACGAGCAGTACTTC.

This clonotype showed up just a few times. The chain's CDR3 is CASSFFPGQNTGELFF. The CDR3 nucleotides read TGTGCCAGCAGCTTCTTTCCGGGACAGAACACCGGGGAGCTGTTTTTT. The J gene is TRBJ2-2, the V gene TRBV5-5, with D maybe TRBD1 (6 bases). The V end lost 2 bases, the J end lost 1 base, and 12 bases lay between the germline ends. Germline CDR1 SGHKS, CDR2 YYEKEE (reference sequence). The CDR3 is made up of 16 amino acids.

V gene TRBV5-1 combines with J gene TRBJ1-2; weak D call: TRBD1 (5 bases). The V and J ends lost 4 bases and 5 bases respectively, with 15 bases between them. In germline, CDR1 is SGHRS, CDR2 YFSETQ. This CDR3 has 14 residues. CDR3 loop: CASSRLTGDYGYTF. CDR3 in DNA: TGCGCCAGCAGCCGCCTCACAGGTGATTATGGCTACACCTTC. The variable domain in full, completed from reference TRBV5-1 and TRBJ1-2, reads KAGVTQTPRYLIKTRGQQVTLSCSPISGHRSVSWYQQTPGQGLQFLFEYFSETQRNKGNFPGRFSGRQFSNSRSEMNVSTLELGDSALYLCASSRLTGDYGYTFGSGTRLTVV.

The chain has TRBV19 and TRBJ2-1; 8 bases fit TRBD2. From germline, CDR1 is LNHDA and CDR2 SQIVND (reference sequence). The CDR3 length is 17 residues. The ends lost 5 bases at V and 3 bases at J; junction bases unmatched: 12. This CDR3 is CASSLSVGLEGYNEQFF. The CDR3 DNA sequence: TGTGCCAGTAGTCTCTCCGTGGGACTAGAAGGCTACAATGAGCAGTTCTTC.

This clonotype has just a few counts. The CDR3 loop is CASSYTGQGPGELFF. As DNA, the CDR3 is TGTGCCAGCAGCTATACGGGACAGGGACCCGGGGAGCTGTTTTTT. The J gene is TRBJ2-2, the V gene TRBV9; TRBD1 matches at 9 bases. With V trimmed by 4 bases and J by 6 bases, 7 bases remained unmatched. The germline gives CDR1 SGDLS, CDR2 YYNGEE. The CDR3 has 15 amino acids.

The chain combines TRBV7-6 with TRBJ2-1; TRBD1 aligns across 9 bases. The V gene end was trimmed by 5 bases and the J gene end by 9 bases; junction bases not matched to a gene: 8. This CDR3 has 14 amino acids. Germline V gives CDR1 SGHVS, CDR2 FNYEAQ. CDR3 sequence: CASSMEGTGTEQFF. CDR3 nucleotide sequence: TGTGCCAGCAGCATGGAAGGGACAGGGACTGAGCAGTTCTTC.